The clone carrying this TCR beta chain was seen a handful of times. This entry comes from a study of T cells in Graves' hyperthyroidism and ophthalmopathy. The investigators amplified TCR beta CDR3 regions from RNA transcripts. HTBI primers were the set used in a first-round RT-PCR of the TCR CDR3. TCRdb analysed the multiplex PCR reads with MiXCR anew, one entry per CDR3 protein. The sample contains approximately 720,000 distinct CDR3 sequences, 18% of which appear only once. The sequenced sample consisted of blood. The receptor's source is a woman aged 45-65 years with Graves' hyperthyroidism that later progressed to Graves' ophthalmopathy.

The CDR3 bases are TGTGCCAGCAGTGGAGGGGGGAACATTCAGTACTTC. Protein product: CASSGGGNIQYF. The rearrangement uses TRBV2 and TRBJ2-4; D is possibly TRBD1 or TRBD2 (6 bases each). The germline V gene has CDR1 SNHLY and CDR2 FYNNEI. V was clipped by 4 bases and J by 7 bases, with 8 bases between them. This CDR3 spans 12 amino acids.